Presented here are 3 T cell receptor beta chains from one specimen sequenced in a study. Via MiXCR, TCRdb re-called the 5' RACE reads, giving one row per CDR3 protein. The data hold around 29,000 distinct CDR3 sequences, with approximately 30% observed a single time. Sequencing input: naive CD4+ T cells sorted from a lymph node. This sample's subset: naive CD4+ T cells, CD4+CD45RA+CD25-. The receptors were sampled from a female donor with breast cancer.

The gene calls are TRBV21-1 and TRBJ2-7; the table gives TRBD1 as D, unverified against the DNA. TRBV21-1 is recorded as a pseudogene. CDR3 length equals 15 residues. CDR3 amino acids: CASSNDRDEIYEQYF. The CDR3 DNA reads as TGTGCCAGCAGCAACGACAGGGACGAAATCTACGAGCAGTACTTC.

Notes on this clonotype: A much bigger clone sits one base away, suggesting this may be a read error. V gene TRBV7-9 combines with J gene TRBJ2-1, with 9 nucleotides matching TRBD2. V lost 3 bases and J lost 8; bases outside the gene matches: 5. CDR1 is SEHNR, CDR2 FQNEAQ, per germline (reference sequence). The CDR3 is made up of 14 amino acids. Here the CDR3 reads CASSFGGGGDEQFF. The CDR3 DNA reads TGTGCCAGCAGCTTCGGGGGCGGGGGGGATGAGCAGTTCTTC.

Comments on this clonotype: A much larger clonotype is one base distant, so this may be a read error. This chain connects TRBV4-1 to TRBJ2-5; TRBD1 matches at 7 bases. The CDR3 covers 15 residues. The trim removed 4 bases at V and 0 bases at J, leaving 5 bases unmatched. Germline-derived CDR1 and CDR2 are MGHRA and YSYEKL. This chain's CDR3 is CASSPGQTNQETQYF. CDR3 coding DNA: TGCGCCAGCAGCCCGGGACAGACAAACCAAGAGACCCAGTACTTC.